This T cell receptor (beta chain) was captured in a study of blood T cells in healthy people across ages. The second PCR ran roughly 6 to 11 cycles with a sample-barcoded 5' primer and J-beta primers. One entry per CDR3 protein, called by TCRdb with MiXCR from the 5' RACE reads. The data contain hundreds of thousands of distinct CDR3 sequences, 58% of them singletons. This clonotype was recorded a few times. The antigen is undetermined. Notes on the study in general: Unknown CMV status may confound age-related changes in expanded clones.

All donors came from Russia, were Caucasian and healthy, and spanned ages roughly 6 to 95. Researchers isolated at least 7 million PBMCs per sample. The sample was blood. The clonotype comes from a man under 40 in good health.

For the CDR3, the DNA is TGTGCCAGCAGCGACAGGTTAATCACTGAAGCTTTCTTT. Residues: CASSDRLITEAFF. This rearrangement joins TRBV3-1 to TRBJ1-1, with a weak D call TRBD1 (6 bases). The CDR3 is 13 residues long. Trimming removed 5 bases at V and 4 bases at J, with 11 bases between. Germline V gene data show CDR1 as LGHDT and CDR2 as YNNKEL (reference sequence).